This T cell receptor (beta chain) was sequenced during a study of cytomegalovirus exposure and HLA in healthy donors. Trimming shortened V by 4 bases and J by 0 bases, and 9 bases separated the two germline ends. The CDR3 is 13 residues long. From germline, CDR1 is SQVTM and CDR2 ANQGSEA. The study ran its PCR with 60 Vbeta and 13 Jbeta primers. Only in-frame clones appear in the TCRdb table, and some are missing; sequencing was by immunoSEQ multiplex PCR. This sample yields roughly 150,000 clones, of which roughly 83% are seen a single time; 1.5% belongs to the top ten. The sequence was obtained from a young woman in good health and CMV-seronegative. This chain links TRBV29-1 with TRBJ1-1; D remains ambiguous. The sequenced sample was PBMCs. CDR3 sequence: CSVGITMNTEAFF. CDR3 DNA: TGCAGCGTTGGGATTACTATGAACACTGAAGCTTTCTTT.